The clone carrying this TCR beta chain was found a few times. This specimen comes from a study of cytomegalovirus exposure and HLA in healthy donors. PCR involved 60 Vbeta and 13 Jbeta primers. Profiled with immunoSEQ multiplex PCR; TCRdb holds only in-frame clones, not every one. The data show approximately 150,000 clones, roughly three fifths seen once. Looked up from germline, CDR1 is LNHDA and CDR2 is SQIVND (reference sequence). CDR3 length equals 14 residues. V was clipped by 3 bases and J by 3 bases, with 12 bases between them. Each of the donors was a healthy bone marrow donor. The chain recombines TRBV19 with TRBJ2-7; D remains ambiguous. Sequencing used PBMCs. The clonotype comes from a male donor in good health and CMV-seronegative. CDR3 sequence reads: CASSIRPGYYEQYF. For the CDR3, the DNA is TGTGCCAGTAGTATTAGGCCGGGTTACTACGAGCAGTACTTC.